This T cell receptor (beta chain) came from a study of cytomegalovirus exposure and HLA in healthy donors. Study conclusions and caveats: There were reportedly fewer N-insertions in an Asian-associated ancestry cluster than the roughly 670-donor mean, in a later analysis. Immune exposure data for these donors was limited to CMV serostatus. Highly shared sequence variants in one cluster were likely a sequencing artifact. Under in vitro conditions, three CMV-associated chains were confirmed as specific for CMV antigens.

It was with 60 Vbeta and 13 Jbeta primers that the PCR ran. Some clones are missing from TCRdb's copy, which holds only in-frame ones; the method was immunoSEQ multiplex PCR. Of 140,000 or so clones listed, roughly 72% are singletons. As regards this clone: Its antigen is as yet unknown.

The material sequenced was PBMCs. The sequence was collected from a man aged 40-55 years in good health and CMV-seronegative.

The CDR3 spells CASSHGLAETDTQYF. CDR3 DNA: TGTGCCAGCAGCCACGGACTAGCAGAGACAGATACGCAGTATTTT. The V and J genes are TRBV6-1 and TRBJ2-3; 8 nucleotides agree with TRBD2. V was pared by 6 bases and J by 3 bases, with 8 bases of the junction left unmatched. The CDR3 sequence is 15 residues long. Germline V lookup: CDR1 MNHNS, CDR2 SASEGT.